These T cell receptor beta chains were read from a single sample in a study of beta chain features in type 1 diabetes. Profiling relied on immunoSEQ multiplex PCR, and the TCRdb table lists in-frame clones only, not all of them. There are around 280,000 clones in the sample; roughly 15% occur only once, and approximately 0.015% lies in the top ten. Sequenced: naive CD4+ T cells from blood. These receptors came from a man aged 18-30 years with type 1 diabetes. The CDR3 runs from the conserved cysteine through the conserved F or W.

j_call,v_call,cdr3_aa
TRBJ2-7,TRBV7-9,CASSSDIGAAYEQYF
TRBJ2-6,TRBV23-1,CASSQAGSGANVLTF
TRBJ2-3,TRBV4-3,CASSLTPWGVTDTQYF
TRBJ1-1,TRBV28,CASSSGQGSTEAFF
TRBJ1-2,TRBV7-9,CASSLGRANYGYTF
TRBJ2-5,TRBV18,CASSQRTGGSWTQYF
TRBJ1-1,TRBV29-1,CSVAGQGTEAFF
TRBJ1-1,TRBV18,CASSPAGAMNAEAFF
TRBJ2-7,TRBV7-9,CASSLSPLPYEQYF
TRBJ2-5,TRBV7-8,CASSLSRVTGTLETQYF
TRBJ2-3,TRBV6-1,CASRETTWQGSTDTQYF
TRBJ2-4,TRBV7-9,CASSLGTGGTKNIQYF
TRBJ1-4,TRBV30,CAWSAGQGLNEKLFF
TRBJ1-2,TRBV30,CAWSLTDYGYTF
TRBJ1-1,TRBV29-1,CSVGQVLNTEAFF
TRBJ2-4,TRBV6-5,CASSPLLAKNIQYF
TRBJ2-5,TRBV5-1,CASSQAGRAGETQYF
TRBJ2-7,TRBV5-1,CASSRKTGIGTEQYF
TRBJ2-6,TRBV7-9,CASSPILRAGGPGANVLTF
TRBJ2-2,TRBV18,CASSLRQGSNTGELFF
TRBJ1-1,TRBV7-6,CASSRQSNTEAFF
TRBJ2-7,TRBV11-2,CASSQGQYYEQYF
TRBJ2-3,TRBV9,CASSMTSGGRSTDTQYF
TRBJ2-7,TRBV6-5,CASGKGDPYEQYF
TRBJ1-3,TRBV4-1,CASSQDGQPSGNTIYF
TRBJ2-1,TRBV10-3,CAISDGASKYNEQFF
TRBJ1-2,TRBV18,CASSPPGPPRGGGYTF
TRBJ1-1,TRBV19,CASSTWAAEAFF
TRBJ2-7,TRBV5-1,CASSGTGTGYEQYF
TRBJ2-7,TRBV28,CASSLQGSYEQYF
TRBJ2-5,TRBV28,CAISGRGWYQETQYF
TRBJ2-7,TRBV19,CATTSRSAVSPTEQYF
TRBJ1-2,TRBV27,CASSHPNSGYTF